This T cell receptor beta chain was identified in a study of blood T cell repertoires in COVID-19 (TCRdb year 2020). Some background on the complete study: The collaborator samples originated in the United States, Italy and Spain and spanned the acute and convalescent phases of COVID-19. The material from the prospective study consisted of cDNA or gDNA derived from T cells, B-cell-depleted T cells, or PBMCs. Deeply sampled blood TCRbeta repertoires from subjects exposed to, actively infected with, or recovered from COVID-19 were included in the dataset. The repertoires were released in a freely available public database meant as a resource for research on the immune response to SARS-CoV-2. The samples were drawn from the first 160 participants of the ongoing ImmuneRACE study and from more than 1,000 subjects provided by 6 global collaborators. Nearly every sample came with metadata listing a de-identified subject ID, COVID-19 status, age in years and sex. Where available, HLA class I and class II types were obtained from metadata supplied by the sample provider rather than from assay-based typing.

Paper-wide results and their limitations: Clinical and demographic metadata were provided uncurated, with the amount varying by source and participant.

For CDR1 and CDR2, the germline V gene (reference sequence) lists MNHNY and SVGAGI. V sheds 0 bases and J sheds 1 base, leaving 10 bases between their ends. The CDR3 holds 16 amino acids from the cysteine to the phenylalanine. The kept DNA is CDR3 alone, 48 bases in frame from the first base. Points on this clone: The antigen it recognizes is unknown. Per-nucleotide qualities are absent, and no much larger clonotype sits a single base away.

TCRbeta CDR3 regions were amplified from genomic DNA by means of the immunoSEQ Assay, a bias-controlled multiplex PCR. The original pipeline was this. The number of nucleated cells in each sample was estimated by amplification of reference gene primers within the assay. To quantify the absolute abundance of each unique TCRbeta CDR3 rearrangement, sequence reads were collapsed and filtered. For each sample, productive Simpson clonality was calculated by taking the square root of Simpson's diversity index across productive rearrangements. Here the immuneACCESS table is served through TCRdb, limited to in-frame sequences with V and J called. Missing clones are a known gap in these copies; in checked studies unresolved V genes cover under half, and the rest lacks a known reason. V and J calls and clone size follow that table, whereas D and trimming were derived from the DNA. For this sample there are 130,000 to 150,000 clones; more than 75% appear just once. The top ten hold 4.5% to 5.5% of the sample.

Whole blood was collected in K2EDTA tubes by collaborating institutions according to the institutions' own protocols. For TCRbeta analysis, collaborators shipped samples as frozen whole blood, isolated PBMCs, or DNA extracted from either of those sample types. The sequencing sample was made of peripheral blood. The TCR originated in a human donor in a cohort sampled during active COVID-19. The chain is made from TRBV6-6 and TRBJ1-3; perhaps TRBD1 is the D gene, with 5 bases matching. The nucleotide sequence is given as TGTGCCAGCAGTTACTCGAGGCCAGGGTCTGGAAACACCATATATTTT. It codes for CASSYSRPGSGNTIYF.